The 14 T cell receptor beta chains below all came from one sample that was sequenced in a study of blood T cell repertoires in COVID-19 (dated by TCRdb to the early 2020s). Preparation of the library involved the immunoSEQ multiplex PCR assay. TCRdb holds this immuneACCESS table with in-frame rearrangements only. Some clones are missing; in checked studies, unresolved V genes explain under half, and the rest has no known cause. The sample data list 140,000 to 150,000 clones, and about nine tenths of these were observed just once. Over 9% of the sample is held by the ten biggest clonotypes. Sequenced material: PBMCs or T cells enriched from blood (not recorded which). These TCRs come from a man between 60 and 75 years old who had recovered from COVID-19.

This rearrangement joins TRBV7-8 to TRBJ1-2, with 9 nucleotides matching TRBD1. Germline trimming cut 5 bases from V and 2 bases from J; bases unmatched to any gene: 12. CDR3 size: 17 residues. The germline gives CDR1 SGHVS, CDR2 FQNEAQ. CDR3 in DNA: TGTGCCAGCAGCCAGTCCCTACAGGGGGCGTCGAACTATGGCTACACCTTC. Encoded protein: CASSQSLQGASNYGYTF.

The chain couples TRBV2 to TRBJ2-7; 10 positions match TRBD2. V shed 4 bases, J shed 1 base, and the junction held 10 bases outside the gene matches. Per the germline V gene, CDR1 is SNHLY and CDR2 is FYNNEI. The CDR3 consists of 17 residues. CDR3: CASSGGQLAGISYEQYF. Written as DNA, the CDR3 is TGTGCCAGCAGTGGAGGGCAACTAGCGGGAATATCCTACGAGCAGTACTTC.

This clone showed up just once. This CDR3 reads CASSADRATNEKLFF. The CDR3 region has the DNA TGTGCCAGCAGTGCTGACAGGGCAACTAATGAAAAACTGTTTTTT. This chain connects TRBV2 to TRBJ1-4; 7 bases align to TRBD1. J was trimmed by 0 bases and V by 4 bases; bases with no gene match: 2. The CDR3 is 15 amino acids. Germline CDR1 and CDR2: SNHLY and FYNNEI.

CDR3 sequence (DNA): TGTGCCACCCGGAGGGAGACTGAAGCTTTCTTT. Amino acids: CATRRETEAFF. V is TRBV10-3 and J is TRBJ1-1, with D hard to call. With 10 bases removed from V and 5 bases from J, the gap between germline ends came to 11 bases. There are 11 residues in the CDR3. CDR1 and CDR2 (germline): ENHRY, SYGVKD.

This clone was observed a few times. V gene TRBV11-2 combines with J gene TRBJ2-7, with D tentatively TRBD2 (5 bases). CDR1 and CDR2 from the germline V gene are SGHAT and FQNNGV. V was cut by 1 base and J by 3 bases, with 19 bases left in between. The CDR3 length is 17 residues. The CDR3 DNA reads as TGTGCCAGCAGCTTAGGGGTGCCGGGGTCCGCCGACTACGAGCAGTACTTC. Amino acids: CASSLGVPGSADYEQYF.

The CDR3 loop is CASSVGTGDSYEQYF. The CDR3 nucleotides are TGTGCCAGCAGCGTAGGAACAGGGGATTCCTACGAGCAGTACTTC. The gene calls are TRBV9 and TRBJ2-7, with TRBD1 identical over 7 bases. J was trimmed by 1 base and V by 0 bases; bases with no gene match: 4. Germline CDR1 reads SGDLS; CDR2 reads YYNGEE. This CDR3 spans 15 amino acids.

The chain is built from TRBV19 and TRBJ1-2; 11 nucleotides align to TRBD1. Germline assignment: CDR1 LNHDA and CDR2 SQIVND (reference sequence). The CDR3 runs 14 residues. V shed 3 bases, J shed 5 bases, and the junction held 2 bases outside the gene matches. The CDR3 loop is CASSMGTGGYGYTF. CDR3 DNA sequence: TGTGCCAGTAGTATGGGGACAGGGGGATATGGCTACACCTTC.

The rearrangement joins TRBV6-5 to TRBJ1-6; the D gene is possibly TRBD1 (5 bases). The CDR3 length is 14 residues. Trimming stripped 6 bases from V and 5 bases from J, with 11 bases between. The germline gives CDR1 MNHEY, CDR2 SVGAGI. CDR3 protein: CASSSTVNNSPLHF. The CDR3 bases are TGTGCCAGCAGCTCGACAGTCAATAATTCACCCCTCCACTTT.

The CDR3 protein is CASRPGSTDTQYF. CDR3 in DNA: TGCGCCAGCAGACCAGGGAGCACAGATACGCAGTATTTT. J is TRBJ2-3 and V is TRBV5-1, with D possibly TRBD1 on 5 matching bases. CDR1 and CDR2 from the germline V gene are SGHRS and YFSETQ. The V end was cut by 5 bases, the J end by 0 bases, with 7 bases between. There are 13 residues in the CDR3.

The chain links TRBV4-1 to TRBJ1-4, with TRBD1 identical over 7 bases. Trimming at V came to 4 bases and at J to 8 bases, leaving 10 bases not matched to a gene. This CDR3 has 15 amino acids. Germline V gene sequence: CDR1 MGHRA, CDR2 YSYEKL. The CDR3 reads CASSLQTGSREKLFF. CDR3 in DNA: TGCGCCAGCAGCCTTCAGACAGGGTCGCGCGAAAAACTGTTTTTT.

CDR3 protein: CASGLYAGLGERGYTF. For the CDR3, the DNA is TGTGCCAGCGGCCTATACGCCGGACTAGGCGAGCGTGGCTACACCTTC. J is TRBJ1-2 and V is TRBV28; the D is unclear. Trimming cost V 8 bases and J 7 bases, with 26 bases left between them. CDR1 and CDR2 from the germline V gene are MDHEN and SYDVKM. CDR3 length: 16 residues.

In this sample, this clone turned up once. The chain combines TRBV27 with TRBJ2-1; a weak D match, TRBD1 (5 bases). The CDR3 contains 14 residues. The germline V gene encodes CDR1 MNHEY and CDR2 SMNVEV (reference sequence). The V end lost 2 bases, the J end lost 9 bases, and 14 bases lay between the germline ends. DNA of the CDR3: TGTGCCAGCAGTTTAATGGGCAGGGTTAGTGAGCAGTTCTTC. It yields the protein CASSLMGRVSEQFF.

The chain couples TRBV7-3 to TRBJ2-5; D not certain. CDR3 length equals 13 residues. CDR1 and CDR2 (germline): SGHTA, FQGTGA. V lost 5 bases, J lost 4 bases, and 11 bases lay in between. CDR3 nucleotides: TGTGCCAGCAGCCCCACGGGTCCAGAGACCCAGTACTTC. This codes for CASSPTGPETQYF.

The CDR3 DNA follows: TGTGCCAGCAGCCCCCGTCAGCGGGGGTCAGATACGCAGTATTTT. It codes for CASSPRQRGSDTQYF. The chain has TRBV7-8 and TRBJ2-3, with 8 bases aligning to TRBD2. This CDR3 spans 15 amino acids. J lost 4 bases, V lost 5 bases, and 8 bases had no gene match. CDR1 is SGHVS and CDR2 is FQNEAQ in the germline V gene.